Below are 24 T cell receptor beta chains sequenced from a single sample in a study of blood T cell repertoires in COVID-19. TCRdb's copy holds only in-frame clones and misses some; the assay was immunoSEQ multiplex PCR. The table includes around 200,000 clones, 80% to 85% detected once. Sequencing used peripheral blood. All receptors come from a man in his fifties with active or convalescent COVID-19.

This chain links TRBV19 with TRBJ1-1; D uncertain. V lost 9 bases and J lost 7, with 18 bases in between. The CDR3 spans 13 residues. The germline CDR1 and CDR2 sequences are LNHDA and SQIVND (reference sequence). The CDR3 loop reads CASEIDGTGEAFF. CDR3 bases: TGTGCCAGCGAGATTGACGGTACGGGTGAAGCTTTCTTT.

In its sample, this clone was seen many times. As DNA, the CDR3 is TGTGCCAGCAGTTGGACAGGGAACACCCTCCACTTT. It codes for CASSWTGNTLHF. The chain couples TRBV2 to TRBJ1-6, with 8 bases identical to TRBD1. Trimming cost V 5 bases and J 14 bases; bases outside gene matches: 5. Germline values: CDR1 SNHLY, CDR2 FYNNEI. The CDR3 contains 12 residues.

This clone was detected only a few times. The chain is built from TRBV9 and TRBJ1-5; a possible D gene is TRBD1 (5 bases). Per the germline V gene, CDR1 is SGDLS and CDR2 is YYNGEE. Trimming cost V 9 bases and J 1 base, with 8 bases left between them. The CDR3 covers 12 residues. The CDR3 region is CATGGSNQPQHF. The CDR3 DNA reads as TGTGCCACCGGGGGAAGCAATCAGCCCCAGCATTTT.

This clone appeared a single time. This chain uses TRBV13 with TRBJ1-1; D is possibly TRBD1 (6 bases). The ends were cut back, 3 bases at V and 10 bases at J, with 21 bases in the middle. CDR1 is PRHDT, CDR2 FYEKMQ, per germline (reference sequence). The CDR3 length is 15 residues. The CDR3 loop reads CASSFVNRDTGRAFF. Written as DNA, the CDR3 is TGTGCCAGCAGCTTCGTAAACCGGGACACCGGTAGAGCTTTCTTT.

The chain recombines TRBV13 with TRBJ1-4; 7 bases align to TRBD1. The CDR3 is 15 amino acids. V lost 4 bases and J lost 8; bases outside the gene matches: 10. Germline values: CDR1 PRHDT, CDR2 FYEKMQ (reference sequence). CDR3 nucleotides: TGTGCCAGCAGCTCCAAACAGGGGTCTAGGGAAAAACTGTTTTTT. This codes for CASSSKQGSREKLFF.

The V call is TRBV7-9, the J call TRBJ1-2; TRBD1 agrees at 8 bases. The length of the CDR3 is 16 residues. CDR1 SEHNR and CDR2 FQNEAQ come from the germline V gene (reference sequence). Trimming cost V 2 bases and J 3 bases; bases outside gene matches: 8. CDR3 in DNA: TGTGCCAGCAGCTTAAGTTTTCAGGGGGCGCACTATGGCTACACCTTC. This gives the protein CASSLSFQGAHYGYTF. The whole variable domain, remainder taken from reference TRBV7-9 and TRBJ1-2, is DTGVSQNPRHKITKRGQNVTFRCDPISEHNRLYWYRQTLGQGPEFLTYFQNEAQLEKSRLLSDRFSAERPKGSFSTLEIQRTEQGDSAMYLCASSLSFQGAHYGYTFGSGTRLTVV.

The CDR3 sequence is CASSLRMNTEAFF. The CDR3 DNA sequence: TGCGCCAGCAGCTTGCGTATGAACACTGAAGCTTTCTTT. The chain has TRBV5-1 and TRBJ1-1; D ambiguous. Trimming cost V 1 base and J 0 bases, with 4 bases left between them. Germline-derived CDR1 and CDR2 are SGHRS and YFSETQ. The CDR3 consists of 13 residues.

The chain carries TRBV3-1 (or the pseudogene TRBV3-2) and TRBJ2-3, with 7 bases fitting TRBD2. J lost 1 base, V lost 2 bases, and 15 bases had no gene match. From germline, CDR1 is LGHDT and CDR2 YNNKEL (reference sequence). The CDR3 covers 19 residues. As DNA, the CDR3 is TGTGCCAGCAGCCAACCTCCCGGCGGGGGATTCGGATGCACAGATACGCAGTATTTT. Amino acids: CASSQPPGGGFGCTDTQYF.

Many counts were recorded for this clone. The chain employs TRBV30 and TRBJ2-5; D not resolved. V lost 0 bases and J lost 4, with 6 bases in between. Germline V CDR1 and CDR2: GTSNPN, SVGIG (reference sequence). The CDR3 is made up of 12 amino acids. The CDR3 is CAWSVYRETQYF. CDR3 nucleotide sequence: TGTGCCTGGAGTGTTTACAGAGAGACCCAGTACTTC.

The rearrangement links TRBV9 to TRBJ2-3, with 7 bases lining up with TRBD1. Germline CDR1 and CDR2: SGDLS and YYNGEE. The CDR3 is made up of 16 amino acids. With 7 bases clipped from V and 0 bases from J, the junction kept 11 bases outside the gene matches. CDR3 DNA sequence: TGTGCCAGCTCCCGGGCGGACAGGACTAGCACAGATACGCAGTATTTT. Protein product: CASSRADRTSTDTQYF.

Only a few counts were recorded for this clone. V is TRBV5-1 and J is TRBJ2-1; D gene ambiguous. V lost 4 bases to trimming and J lost 8 bases, with 13 bases between them. The CDR3 is 13 amino acids. Germline CDR1 reads SGHRS; CDR2 reads YFSETQ. The CDR3 region has the DNA TGCGCCAGCAGCCCATTAACAGTCGATGAGCAGTTCTTC. It encodes CASSPLTVDEQFF.

The sample holds a few counts of this clone. V and J are TRBV5-4 and TRBJ2-1, with TRBD2 identical over 11 bases. CDR1 and CDR2 (germline): SGHNT, YYREEE (reference sequence). The CDR3 is 12 amino acids. V trimming: 4 bases; J trimming: 15 bases; junction bases outside the gene matches: 6. CDR3 protein: CASSQPGTSGFF. In DNA, the CDR3 is TGTGCCAGCAGCCAGCCCGGGACTAGCGGGTTCTTC.

V usage is TRBV6-2 or TRBV6-3 and J usage is TRBJ1-6, with a weak D call TRBD1 (5 bases). The CDR3 totals 14 residues. Germline assignment: CDR1 MNHEY and CDR2 SVGEGT. With 6 bases removed from V and 6 bases from J, the gap between germline ends came to 12 bases. Here the CDR3 reads CASRPRDFNSPLHF. In DNA form, the CDR3 reads TGTGCCAGCAGACCTCGGGACTTTAATTCACCCCTCCACTTT.

The chain joins TRBV9 to TRBJ2-2, with D possibly matching TRBD2 (6 bases). Germline V gene data show CDR1 as SGDLS and CDR2 as YYNGEE. V was clipped by 0 bases and J by 7 bases, with 13 bases between them. The CDR3 contains 15 residues. CDR3 nucleotides: TGTGCCAGCAGCGTAGATAGGAGGGAAGGCGGGGAGCTGTTTTTT. Its translation: CASSVDRREGGELFF. Drawing the rest from reference TRBV9 and TRBJ2-2, the complete variable domain is DSGVTQTPKHLITATGQRVTLRCSPRSGDLSVYWYQQSLDQGLQFLIQYYNGEERAKGNILERFSAQQFPDLHSELNLSSLELGDSALYFCASSVDRREGGELFFGEGSRLTVL.

The rearrangement links TRBV5-4 to TRBJ1-2, with unresolved D. Germline V CDR1 and CDR2: SGHNT, YYREEE (reference sequence). Trimming shortened V by 1 base and J by 4 bases, and 11 bases separated the two germline ends. CDR3 length: 14 amino acids. The chain's CDR3 is CASSLPGLIYGYTF. In DNA, the CDR3 is TGTGCCAGCAGCTTGCCGGGTTTGATCTATGGCTACACCTTC.

The chain recombines TRBV12-3 or TRBV12-4 with TRBJ2-6; D gene ambiguous. V lost 7 bases, J lost 4 bases, and 8 bases lay in between. The CDR3 is 13 amino acids. As DNA, the CDR3 is TGTGCCAGCACCGTTTCCGGGGCCAACGTCCTGACTTTC. Its protein product is CASTVSGANVLTF.

The genes are TRBV19 and TRBJ1-5, with D possibly matching TRBD1 (5 bases). The germline V gene encodes CDR1 LNHDA and CDR2 SQIVND (reference sequence). The V end lost 8 bases, the J end lost 2 bases, and 13 bases lay between the germline ends. This CDR3 is 14 amino acids long. The CDR3 DNA is TGTGCCAGTGATGCGGGGGATGGCAATCAGCCCCAGCATTTT. This codes for CASDAGDGNQPQHF.

The chain uses TRBV4-1 and TRBJ2-3; 9 nucleotides match TRBD2. The CDR3 totals 17 residues. The V gene end was trimmed by 4 bases and the J gene end by 5 bases; junction bases not matched to a gene: 13. Germline V gene lookup returns CDR1 MGHRA and CDR2 YSYEKL. The CDR3 loop is CASSPRLGLALVDTQYF. The CDR3 DNA is TGCGCCAGCAGCCCGCGTCTTGGACTAGCGTTGGTAGATACGCAGTATTTT.

The sample holds many counts of this clone. The rearrangement links TRBV5-1 to TRBJ1-2, with a weak D call TRBD1 (5 bases). The V end was cut by 0 bases, the J end by 4 bases, with 10 bases between. Germline CDR1 is SGHRS and CDR2 is YFSETQ. This CDR3 contains 14 residues. Here the CDR3 reads CASSLGGTGYGYTF. CDR3 DNA sequence: TGCGCCAGCAGCTTGGGGGGAACAGGCTATGGCTACACCTTC.

This clone appeared a single time. This chain connects TRBV5-1 to TRBJ2-1; 9 bases are a match to TRBD1. The V gene's germline CDR1 is SGHRS and CDR2 YFSETQ. V was pared by 2 bases and J by 4 bases, with 1 base of the junction left unmatched. The CDR3 loop spans 14 amino acids. CDR3 residues: CASSFGTGYNEQFF. CDR3 nucleotides: TGCGCCAGCAGCTTCGGGACAGGGTACAATGAGCAGTTCTTC.

The chain couples TRBV6-5 to TRBJ1-2; TRBD1 matches at 7 bases. Germline CDR1 and CDR2: MNHEY and SVGAGI. V lost 4 bases to trimming and J lost 0 bases; unmatched junction nucleotides: 8. The CDR3 is 16 residues long. In DNA form, the CDR3 reads TGTGCCAGCAGTTCCATACGGGGACAGACTAACTATGGCTACACCTTC. Amino acid sequence: CASSSIRGQTNYGYTF.

The rearrangement links TRBV7-3 to TRBJ2-1; 7 bases are a match to TRBD2. Germline V CDR1 and CDR2: SGHTA, FQGTGA. V was clipped by 5 bases and J by 5 bases; unmatched bases: 9. The CDR3 extends over 15 amino acids. Written as DNA, the CDR3 is TGTGCCAGCAGCCCCTTGGGGGGGTCCCACAATGAGCAGTTCTTC. Amino acid sequence: CASSPLGGSHNEQFF.

The chain combines TRBV19 with TRBJ2-1; 8 bases line up with TRBD2. The germline gives CDR1 LNHDA, CDR2 SQIVND (reference sequence). The CDR3 covers 15 residues. J gave up 2 bases and V 3 bases, and 3 bases lay outside the gene matches. This CDR3 is CASSISGGPYNEQFF. As DNA, the CDR3 is TGTGCCAGTAGTATCAGCGGGGGTCCCTACAATGAGCAGTTCTTC.

This chain uses TRBV9 with TRBJ2-5; 8 nucleotides match TRBD1. Germline V CDR1 and CDR2: SGDLS, YYNGEE. V lost 0 bases and J lost 1; bases outside the gene matches: 5. The CDR3 runs to 16 residues. As DNA, the CDR3 is TGTGCCAGCAGCGTAGAAGGGGGGACAGGCCAAGAGACCCAGTACTTC. Amino acid sequence: CASSVEGGTGQETQYF.